These 27 T cell receptor beta chains were sequenced from one sample in a study of blood T cell repertoires in COVID-19 (dated by TCRdb to 2019 to 2021). Library preparation used the immunoSEQ multiplex PCR assay. TCRdb retrieved this table from immuneACCESS and kept in-frame rearrangements only. Not all clones are present; in checked studies, unresolved V genes account for under half, and no reason is known for the remainder. The sample table records hundreds of thousands of clones; approximately 86% of these occur just once. The ten largest account for about 12% of the sample. The sequenced sample was peripheral blood. Source of these receptors: a woman aged 65 to 85 with COVID-19, enrolled during active disease.

Many counts were recorded for this clone. The DNA for the CDR3 is TGTGCCAGCAGCATACAGGGGGGCAATCAGCCCCAGCATTTT. It codes for CASSIQGGNQPQHF. J is TRBJ1-5 and V is TRBV6-2 or TRBV6-3; 8 bases agree with TRBD1. This CDR3 has 14 residues. Germline V gene sequence: CDR1 MNHEY, CDR2 SVGEGT. V was pared by 6 bases and J by 2 bases, with 3 bases of the junction left unmatched.

This sequence joins TRBV2 and TRBJ1-1; 7 nucleotides agree with TRBD1. Germline CDR1 is SNHLY and CDR2 is FYNNEI. Germline trimming cut 10 bases from V and 6 bases from J; bases unmatched to any gene: 8. The CDR3 is made up of 12 amino acids. CDR3 sequence reads: CATTTGPSEAFF. CDR3 DNA sequence: TGTGCCACCACGACAGGGCCGTCTGAAGCTTTCTTT.

This clone appeared a few times. The CDR3 loop is CASSVSAPGTGRPEQYF. The CDR3 DNA follows: TGTGCCAGCAGCGTATCTGCACCCGGGACAGGGAGGCCCGAGCAGTACTTC. The rearrangement links TRBV7-9 to TRBJ2-7; TRBD1 agrees at 9 bases. Trimming at V came to 5 bases and at J to 6 bases, leaving 17 bases not matched to a gene. From germline, CDR1 is SEHNR and CDR2 FQNEAQ (reference sequence). The length of the CDR3 is 17 residues.

V gene TRBV6-6 combines with J gene TRBJ2-3, with 7 bases that match TRBD2. V shed 1 base and J 4 bases; nucleotides not matched to a gene: 5. CDR3 size: 15 residues. The germline V gene encodes CDR1 MNHNY and CDR2 SVGAGI (reference sequence). CDR3 DNA: TGTGCCAGCAGTTACTACCGACTAGCCCCAGATACGCAGTATTTT. Its protein is CASSYYRLAPDTQYF.

This chain connects TRBV5-5 to TRBJ1-2, with a possible D match to TRBD1 (5 bases). Germline loops: CDR1 SGHKS, CDR2 YYEKEE (reference sequence). The CDR3 loop spans 15 amino acids. V was trimmed by 3 bases and J by 2 bases, leaving 14 bases between them. CDR3: CASSSVGGENYGYTF. CDR3 DNA sequence: TGTGCCAGCAGCTCCGTGGGAGGGGAGAACTATGGCTACACCTTC.

The chain recombines TRBV21-1 with TRBJ1-2. TRBV21-1 is tagged as a pseudogene. The CDR3 totals 14 residues. In DNA, the CDR3 is TGTGCCAGCAGCAGGGTGGGGGGATGTCGTGGCTACACCTTC. Translation gives CASSRVGGCRGYTF.

The chain employs TRBV6-2 or TRBV6-3 and TRBJ1-4; D uncertain. CDR1 and CDR2 from the germline V gene are MNHEY and SVGEGT. Trimming stripped 3 bases from V and 4 bases from J, with 9 bases between. The length of the CDR3 is 14 residues. CDR3 protein: CASSYERDNEKLFF. CDR3 nucleotides: TGTGCCAGCAGTTATGAGAGAGATAATGAAAAACTGTTTTTT.

This chain connects TRBV29-1 to TRBJ1-1, with D possibly matching TRBD1 (6 bases). Germline V gene data show CDR1 as SQVTM and CDR2 as ANQGSEA. V lost 7 bases, J lost 6 bases, and 15 bases lay in between. This CDR3 comprises 12 residues. The CDR3 sequence is CSAETGPPEAFF. As DNA, the CDR3 is TGCAGCGCCGAGACAGGCCCACCTGAAGCTTTCTTT.

The chain combines TRBV6-5 with TRBJ1-4; D gene unclear. The V end lost 3 bases, the J end lost 2 bases, and 13 bases lay between the germline ends. This CDR3 region has 16 residues. The germline V gene has CDR1 MNHEY and CDR2 SVGAGI. Written as DNA, the CDR3 is TGTGCCAGCAGTTATGTATTGAGAGCTACTAATGAAAAACTGTTTTTT. This translates into CASSYVLRATNEKLFF.

This clone has more than one count but fewer than ten. The chain recombines TRBV7-9 with TRBJ2-5; 8 nucleotides align to TRBD2. CDR1 and CDR2 (germline): SEHNR, FQNEAQ (reference sequence). The CDR3 totals 13 residues. V lost 5 bases to trimming and J lost 3 bases; unmatched junction nucleotides: 2. In nucleotides, the CDR3 is TGTGCCAGCAGCCGAGCGGGGGAAGAGACCCAGTACTTC. Amino acids: CASSRAGEETQYF. The complete variable domain, with remaining parts taken from reference TRBV7-9 and TRBJ2-5, reads DTGVSQNPRHKITKRGQNVTFRCDPISEHNRLYWYRQTLGQGPEFLTYFQNEAQLEKSRLLSDRFSAERPKGSFSTLEIQRTEQGDSAMYLCASSRAGEETQYFGPGTRLLVL.

The gene calls are TRBV6-5 and TRBJ1-4, with 7 bases that match TRBD1. The CDR3 spans 14 residues. Trimming took 6 bases from V and 6 from J; bases not matched to a gene: 7. Per germline, CDR1 MNHEY and CDR2 SVGAGI. The CDR3 spells CASSPGTDYEKLFF. Written as DNA, the CDR3 is TGTGCCAGCAGCCCCGGGACAGATTATGAAAAACTGTTTTTT.

This clone has just one count. The CDR3: CASSLNSNTEAFF. In DNA form, the CDR3 reads TGCGCCAGCAGCTTGAACTCGAACACTGAAGCTTTCTTT. J is TRBJ1-1 and V is TRBV5-1; D uncertain. V lost 1 base to trimming and J lost 1 base, with 5 bases between them. The CDR3 has 13 amino acids. Per the germline V gene, CDR1 is SGHRS and CDR2 is YFSETQ.

J is TRBJ2-7 and V is TRBV7-8, with 8 bases identical to TRBD2. Germline CDR1 reads SGHVS; CDR2 reads FQNEAQ. J gave up 0 bases and V 6 bases, and 7 bases lay outside the gene matches. The CDR3 runs 15 residues. The CDR3 here is CASSQSGGISYEQYF. DNA of the CDR3: TGTGCCAGCAGTCAGAGCGGGGGTATCTCCTACGAGCAGTACTTC. Full variable domain (outside the CDR3, taken from reference TRBV7-8 and TRBJ2-7): GAGVSQSPRYKVAKRGQDVALRCDPISGHVSLFWYQQALGQGPEFLTYFQNEAQLDKSGLPSDRFFAERPEGSVSTLKIQRTQQEDSAVYLCASSQSGGISYEQYFGPGTRLTVT.

The sample holds a few counts of this clone. The chain has TRBV9 and TRBJ1-6; maybe TRBD1 (5 bases). The CDR3 runs 15 residues. The germline gives CDR1 SGDLS, CDR2 YYNGEE. V was clipped by 4 bases and J by 6 bases, with 14 bases between them. CDR3 in amino acids: CASSPYDSLNSPLHF. Here the CDR3 DNA reads TGTGCCAGCAGCCCCTATGACAGCCTTAATTCACCCCTCCACTTT.

This clone is a singleton in its sample. The V gene is TRBV20-1, the J gene TRBJ2-7; D is possibly TRBD2 (6 bases). This CDR3 has 13 amino acids. Germline lookup yields CDR1 DFQATT and CDR2 SNEGSKA (reference sequence). V lost 3 bases, J lost 5 bases, and 14 bases lay in between. The CDR3 region has the DNA TGCAGTGCTAGTGTCGGGGGAAGGAACGAGCAGTACTTC. It yields the protein CSASVGGRNEQYF.

J is TRBJ1-1 and V is TRBV28, with D unclear. There are 13 residues in the CDR3. Trimming shortened V by 7 bases and J by 5 bases, and 14 bases separated the two germline ends. CDR1 MDHEN and CDR2 SYDVKM come from the germline V gene. The CDR3 region is CASIGDGRTEAFF. The DNA for the CDR3 is TGTGCCAGCATAGGTGATGGGAGGACTGAAGCTTTCTTT.

This chain joins TRBV19 and TRBJ2-2; no clear D. The CDR3 consists of 14 residues. Germline CDR1 is LNHDA and CDR2 is SQIVND (reference sequence). The V end was cut by 3 bases, the J end by 2 bases, with 7 bases between. CDR3 loop: CASSILINTGELFF. Here the CDR3 DNA reads TGTGCCAGTAGTATTCTAATCAACACCGGGGAGCTGTTTTTT.

The gene calls are TRBV24-1 and TRBJ2-2; D not resolved. In germline, CDR1 is KGHDR, CDR2 SFDVKD. V was trimmed by 2 bases and J by 1 base, leaving 4 bases between them. This CDR3 has 14 amino acids. CDR3 nucleotide sequence: TGTGCCACCAGTGATTGGAGGAACACCGGGGAGCTGTTTTTT. Amino acid sequence: CATSDWRNTGELFF.

Worth noting for this clone: This specimen includes other DNA sequences encoding the same CDR3. The J gene is TRBJ1-2, the V gene TRBV7-2; D unresolved. Trimming pared 1 base from V and 0 bases from J, leaving 6 bases between. Germline lookup yields CDR1 SGHTA and CDR2 FQGNSA. This CDR3 region has 14 residues. The CDR3 coding sequence is TGTGCCAGCAGCTTAGGAGGAACTAACTATGGCTACACCTTC. This encodes CASSLGGTNYGYTF. Full variable domain (remainder filled in from reference TRBV7-2 and TRBJ1-2): GAGVSQSPSNKVTEKGKDVELRCDPISGHTALYWYRQSLGQGLEFLIYFQGNSAPDKSGLPSDRFSAERTGGSVSTLTIQRTQQEDSAVYLCASSLGGTNYGYTFGSGTRLTVV.

The V and J genes are TRBV5-8 and TRBJ1-6, with a possible D match to TRBD1 (6 bases). The CDR3 runs 16 residues. Germline V gene data show CDR1 as SGHTS and CDR2 as YDEGEE. Trimming shortened V by 3 bases and J by 7 bases, and 17 bases separated the two germline ends. The DNA for the CDR3 is TGTGCCAGCAGCTCCACCGTGGACAGTAGGAATTCACCCCTCCACTTT. It is translated as CASSSTVDSRNSPLHF.

This chain uses TRBV2 with TRBJ2-1; no firm D call. The V end was cut by 4 bases, the J end by 3 bases, with 13 bases between. The V gene's germline CDR1 is SNHLY and CDR2 FYNNEI. CDR3 length: 15 amino acids. The DNA for the CDR3 is TGTGCCAGCAGTGTGGAGCGAGCTGACTACAATGAGCAGTTCTTC. Translated, it gives CASSVERADYNEQFF.

The V gene is TRBV5-8, the J gene TRBJ2-7; 9 positions agree with TRBD2. Germline V CDR1 and CDR2: SGHTS, YDEGEE. The CDR3 contains 15 residues. Trimming cost V 0 bases and J 2 bases; bases outside gene matches: 3. In DNA, the CDR3 is TGTGCCAGCAGCTTGGAAGCGGGGGGCCCCTACGAGCAGTACTTC. Its translation is CASSLEAGGPYEQYF.

The chain combines TRBV6-5 with TRBJ2-7; TRBD1 agrees at 10 bases. CDR1 is MNHEY and CDR2 is SVGAGI in the germline V gene. The CDR3 loop spans 14 amino acids. Losses at the gene ends were 5 bases for V and 5 bases for J; bases not matched to a gene: 6. CDR3 in amino acids: CASSRGQGRNEQYF. The CDR3, as DNA: TGTGCCAGCAGTAGGGGACAGGGGCGGAACGAGCAGTACTTC.

The chain is built from TRBV19 and TRBJ2-7, with 7 bases identical to TRBD1. The CDR3 spans 14 residues. Germline-derived CDR1 and CDR2 are LNHDA and SQIVND (reference sequence). Trimming removed 8 bases from V and 5 bases from J; junction bases left unmatched: 12. This chain's CDR3 is CASASPGQSHEQYF. DNA for the CDR3: TGTGCCAGTGCCTCTCCGGGACAGTCCCACGAGCAGTACTTC.

The J gene is TRBJ2-7, the V gene TRBV6-5, with 9 bases aligning to TRBD1. Germline V gene data show CDR1 as MNHEY and CDR2 as SVGAGI. The CDR3 totals 13 residues. The junction had 6 bases not matched to a gene; V was cut back by 7 bases and J by 5 bases. This CDR3 is CASKGQGSDEQYF. The CDR3 DNA reads TGTGCCAGCAAGGGACAGGGCAGCGACGAGCAGTACTTC.

The CDR3 DNA is TGTGCCAGCAGTTCCCCGACAGGGGGGCAAGAGACCCAGTACTTC. Encoded protein: CASSSPTGGQETQYF. The chain has TRBV6-7 and TRBJ2-5; 9 bases are shared with TRBD1. TRBV6-7 is labeled an ORF, and its function is uncertain. The CDR3 contains 15 residues. J was trimmed by 2 bases and V by 4 bases; bases with no gene match: 5.

The rearrangement joins TRBV30 to TRBJ1-1; 9 bases are a match to TRBD1. V was clipped by 1 base and J by 5 bases; unmatched bases: 5. The germline gives CDR1 GTSNPN, CDR2 SVGIG (reference sequence). The CDR3 has 14 residues. The CDR3 region is CAWSAGTGRTEAFF. The CDR3 coding sequence is TGTGCCTGGAGTGCCGGGACAGGGAGAACTGAAGCTTTCTTT.